The clone carrying this T cell receptor beta chain was seen only a few times. No antigen is known for it. At the deep level, the assay was run. The method was immunoSEQ multiplex PCR; TCRdb's version includes in-frame clones alone and lacks a portion of them. The profile shows about 2 million clones, around 96% of them singletons. The CDR3 is 17 amino acids. With 2 bases removed from V and 9 bases from J, the gap between germline ends came to 20 bases. CDR1 and CDR2 from the germline V gene are SEHNR and FQNEAQ (reference sequence). As defined, naive CD8 cells were CD45RO-negative and positively selected for CCR7, with terminally differentiated effector memory CD45RA+ cells excluded. This entry comes from a study of shared clonotypes between healthy human individuals. Whole-study results and caveats: What limited the represented genetic and exposure-history diversity was the small number of donors. All-four-donor shared clonotypes had higher generation probabilities than non-shared clonotypes did.

The V and J genes are TRBV7-9 and TRBJ1-6; a possible D gene is TRBD1 (5 bases). The specimen was naive CD8+ T cells sorted from blood. The sequence was obtained from a man younger than 30 in good health. This CDR3 reads CASSLIFHQGSSSPLHF. The CDR3 region has the DNA TGTGCCAGCAGCTTAATCTTTCATCAGGGCTCCTCTTCACCCCTCCACTTT.